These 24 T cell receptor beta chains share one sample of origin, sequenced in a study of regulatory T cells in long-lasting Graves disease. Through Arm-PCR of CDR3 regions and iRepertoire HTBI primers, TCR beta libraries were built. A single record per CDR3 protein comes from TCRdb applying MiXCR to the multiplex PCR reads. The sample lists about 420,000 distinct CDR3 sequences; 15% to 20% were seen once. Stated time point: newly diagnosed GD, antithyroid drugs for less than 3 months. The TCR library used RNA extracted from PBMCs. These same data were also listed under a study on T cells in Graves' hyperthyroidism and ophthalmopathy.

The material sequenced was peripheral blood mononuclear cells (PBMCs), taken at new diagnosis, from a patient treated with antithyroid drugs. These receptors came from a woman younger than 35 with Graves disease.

For the CDR3, the DNA is TGTGCCAGTAGTATGGGCATGGGGTCGGGGATTACCGGGGAGCTGTTTTTT. Translating it yields CASSMGMGSGITGELFF. This chain uses TRBV19 with TRBJ2-2; weak D call: TRBD2 (5 bases). This CDR3 is 17 amino acids long. V was cut by 3 bases and J by 5 bases, with 19 bases left in between. Germline-derived CDR1 and CDR2 are LNHDA and SQIVND (reference sequence).

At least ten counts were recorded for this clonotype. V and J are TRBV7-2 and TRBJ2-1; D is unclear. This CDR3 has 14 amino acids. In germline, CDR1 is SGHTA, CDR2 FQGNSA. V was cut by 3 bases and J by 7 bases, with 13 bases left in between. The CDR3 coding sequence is TGTGCCAGCAGCTTTGGGGTAAGGCTAAATGAGCAGTTCTTC. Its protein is CASSFGVRLNEQFF.

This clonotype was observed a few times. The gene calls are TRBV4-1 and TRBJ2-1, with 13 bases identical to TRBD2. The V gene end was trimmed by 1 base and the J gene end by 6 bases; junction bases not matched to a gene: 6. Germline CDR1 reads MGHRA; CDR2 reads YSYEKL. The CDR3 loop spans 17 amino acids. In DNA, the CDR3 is TGCGCCAGCAGCCAAGTGGTTCGGACTAGCGGGAGCAATGAGCAGTTCTTC. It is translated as CASSQVVRTSGSNEQFF.

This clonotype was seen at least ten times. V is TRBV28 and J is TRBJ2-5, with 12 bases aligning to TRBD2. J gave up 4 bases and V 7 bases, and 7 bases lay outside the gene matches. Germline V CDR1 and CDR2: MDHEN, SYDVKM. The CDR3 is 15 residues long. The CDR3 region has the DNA TGTGCCAGCACCATTTCGGGACTAGCGGGAGAGACCCAGTACTTC. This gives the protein CASTISGLAGETQYF.

The DNA for the CDR3 is TGTGCCAGCAGTCCCCTCCGTTATGGCTACACCTTC. It translates to CASSPLRYGYTF. The J gene is TRBJ1-2, the V gene TRBV12-3 or TRBV12-4; D remains unclear. With 5 bases removed from V and 5 bases from J, the gap between germline ends came to 9 bases. This CDR3 has 12 amino acids.

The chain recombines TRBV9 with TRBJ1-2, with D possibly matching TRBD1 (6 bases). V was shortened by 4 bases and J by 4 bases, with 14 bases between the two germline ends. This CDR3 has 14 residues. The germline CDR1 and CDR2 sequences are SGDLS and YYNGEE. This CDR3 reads CASSTRDKIYGYTF. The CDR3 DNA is TGTGCCAGCAGCACGAGGGACAAGATCTATGGCTACACCTTC.

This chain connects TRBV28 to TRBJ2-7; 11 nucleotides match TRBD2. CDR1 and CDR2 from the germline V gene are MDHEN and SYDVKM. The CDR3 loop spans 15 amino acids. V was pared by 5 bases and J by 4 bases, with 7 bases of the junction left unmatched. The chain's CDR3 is CASSPSTSGRYEQYF. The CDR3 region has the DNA TGTGCCAGCAGTCCGAGCACTAGCGGGAGATACGAGCAGTACTTC.

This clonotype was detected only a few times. CDR3 nucleotide sequence: TGCAGTGAGCGGGGGAACACTGAAGCTTTCTTT. Residues: CSERGNTEAFF. This rearrangement joins TRBV20-1 to TRBJ1-1, with D unclear. Trimming removed 7 bases from V and 1 base from J, with 7 bases in between. Looked up from germline, CDR1 is DFQATT and CDR2 is SNEGSKA (reference sequence). The CDR3 is 11 amino acids.

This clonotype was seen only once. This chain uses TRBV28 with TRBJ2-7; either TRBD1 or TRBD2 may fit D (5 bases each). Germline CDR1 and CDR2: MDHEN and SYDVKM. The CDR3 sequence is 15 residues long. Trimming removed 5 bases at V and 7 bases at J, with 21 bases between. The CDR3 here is CASSRYRGRVWEQYF. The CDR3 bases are TGTGCCAGCAGTCGCTACCGGGGCAGGGTCTGGGAGCAGTACTTC. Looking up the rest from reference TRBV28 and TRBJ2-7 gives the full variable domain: DVKVTQSSRYLVKRTGEKVFLECVQDMDHENMFWYRQDPGLGLRLIYFSYDVKMKEKGDIPEGYSVSREKKERFSLILESASTNQTSMYLCASSRYRGRVWEQYFGPGTRLTVT.

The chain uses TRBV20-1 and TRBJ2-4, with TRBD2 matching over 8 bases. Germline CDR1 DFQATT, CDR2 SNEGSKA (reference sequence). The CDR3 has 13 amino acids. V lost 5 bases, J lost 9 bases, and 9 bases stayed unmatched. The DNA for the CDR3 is TGCAGTGCTTCGGTTAGCGGGACGTTCATTCAGTACTTC. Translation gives CSASVSGTFIQYF.

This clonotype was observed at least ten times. The CDR3 reads CASSLEMNTEAFF. The CDR3 nucleotides are TGTGCCAGCAGCTTAGAAATGAACACTGAAGCTTTCTTT. J is TRBJ1-1 and V is TRBV7-9; D gene uncertain. Germline V CDR1 and CDR2: SEHNR, FQNEAQ (reference sequence). The CDR3 runs 13 residues. V was trimmed by 1 base and J by 0 bases, leaving 3 bases between them.

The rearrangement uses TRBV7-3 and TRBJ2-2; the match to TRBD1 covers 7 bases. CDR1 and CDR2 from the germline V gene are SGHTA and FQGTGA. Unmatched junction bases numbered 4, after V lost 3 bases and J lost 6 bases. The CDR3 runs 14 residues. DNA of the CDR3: TGTGCCAGCAGCTTTACACAGGGGCCCGGGGAGCTGTTTTTT. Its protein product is CASSFTQGPGELFF. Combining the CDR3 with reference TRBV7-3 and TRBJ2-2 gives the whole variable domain GAGVSQTPSNKVTEKGKYVELRCDPISGHTALYWYRQSLGQGPEFLIYFQGTGAADDSGLPNDRFFAVRPEGSVSTLKIQRTERGDSAVYLCASSFTQGPGELFFGEGSRLTVL.

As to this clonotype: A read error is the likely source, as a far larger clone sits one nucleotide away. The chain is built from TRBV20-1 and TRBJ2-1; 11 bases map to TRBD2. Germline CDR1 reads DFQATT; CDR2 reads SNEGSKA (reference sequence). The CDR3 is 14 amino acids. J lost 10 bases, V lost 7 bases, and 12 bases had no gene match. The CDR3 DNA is TGCAGTGTTTACTCCACTAGCGGGAGTTACGAGCAGTTCTTC. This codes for CSVYSTSGSYEQFF.

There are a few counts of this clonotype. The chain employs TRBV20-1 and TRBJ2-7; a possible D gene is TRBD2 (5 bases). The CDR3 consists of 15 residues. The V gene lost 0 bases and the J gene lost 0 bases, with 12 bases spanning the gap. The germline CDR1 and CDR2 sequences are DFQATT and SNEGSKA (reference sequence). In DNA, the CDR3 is TGCAGTGCTAGAGATGAGAGACTACGCTCCTACGAGCAGTACTTC. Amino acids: CSARDERLRSYEQYF.

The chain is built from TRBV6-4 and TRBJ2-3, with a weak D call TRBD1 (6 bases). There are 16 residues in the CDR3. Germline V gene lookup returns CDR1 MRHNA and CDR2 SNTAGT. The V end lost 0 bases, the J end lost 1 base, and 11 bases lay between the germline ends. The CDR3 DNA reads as TGTGCCAGCAGTGACTCTACAGGGAAAGGCACAGATACGCAGTATTTT. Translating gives CASSDSTGKGTDTQYF.

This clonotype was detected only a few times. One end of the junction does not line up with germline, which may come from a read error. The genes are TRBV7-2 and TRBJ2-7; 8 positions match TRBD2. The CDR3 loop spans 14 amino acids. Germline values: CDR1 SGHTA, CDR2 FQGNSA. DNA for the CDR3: TGTGCCAGCAGCCCCAGCGGGAGCTCCTACGAGCGGTACTTC. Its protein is CASSPSGSSYERYF.

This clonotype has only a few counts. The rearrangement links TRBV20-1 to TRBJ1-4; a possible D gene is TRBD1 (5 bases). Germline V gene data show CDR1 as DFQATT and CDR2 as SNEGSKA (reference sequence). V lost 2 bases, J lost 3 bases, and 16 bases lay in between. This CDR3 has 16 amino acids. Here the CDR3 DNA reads TGCAGTGCTAGAAGGGGAGGAGGGTTCGCTAATGAAAAACTGTTTTTT. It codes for CSARRGGGFANEKLFF.

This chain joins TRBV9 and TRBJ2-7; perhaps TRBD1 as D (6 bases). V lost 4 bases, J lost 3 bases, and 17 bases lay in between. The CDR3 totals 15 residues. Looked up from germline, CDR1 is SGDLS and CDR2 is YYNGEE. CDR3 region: CASSPTPQGHYEQYF. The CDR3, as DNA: TGTGCCAGCAGCCCTACCCCTCAGGGGCACTACGAGCAGTACTTC.

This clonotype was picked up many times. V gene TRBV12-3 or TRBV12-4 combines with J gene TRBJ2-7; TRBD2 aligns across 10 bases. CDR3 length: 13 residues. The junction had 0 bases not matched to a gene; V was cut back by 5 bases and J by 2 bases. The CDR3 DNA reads TGTGCCAGCAGTACTAGCGGGACCTACGAGCAGTACTTC. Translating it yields CASSTSGTYEQYF.

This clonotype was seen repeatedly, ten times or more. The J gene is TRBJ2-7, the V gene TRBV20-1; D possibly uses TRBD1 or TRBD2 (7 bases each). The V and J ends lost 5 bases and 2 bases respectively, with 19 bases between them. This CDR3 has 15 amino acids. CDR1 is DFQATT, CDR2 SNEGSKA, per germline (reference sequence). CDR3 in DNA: TGCAGTGCTCCATTCCCCAGGGGGGGACCCTACGAGCAGTACTTC. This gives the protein CSAPFPRGGPYEQYF.

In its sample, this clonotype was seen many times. The CDR3 spells CASSLGEGTDTQYF. CDR3 nucleotide sequence: TGTGCCAGCAGCTTAGGGGAGGGCACAGATACGCAGTATTTT. The V call is TRBV7-9, the J call TRBJ2-3; D may be TRBD2 (6 bases). The CDR3 length is 14 residues. The germline V gene has CDR1 SEHNR and CDR2 FQNEAQ (reference sequence). With 1 base removed from V and 1 base from J, the gap between germline ends came to 6 bases.

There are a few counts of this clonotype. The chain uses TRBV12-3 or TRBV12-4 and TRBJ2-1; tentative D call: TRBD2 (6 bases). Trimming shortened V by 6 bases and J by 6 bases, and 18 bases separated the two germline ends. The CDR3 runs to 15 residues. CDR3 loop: CASRPLAPSGNEQFF. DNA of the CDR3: TGTGCCAGCAGACCCCTAGCGCCTTCGGGCAATGAGCAGTTCTTC.

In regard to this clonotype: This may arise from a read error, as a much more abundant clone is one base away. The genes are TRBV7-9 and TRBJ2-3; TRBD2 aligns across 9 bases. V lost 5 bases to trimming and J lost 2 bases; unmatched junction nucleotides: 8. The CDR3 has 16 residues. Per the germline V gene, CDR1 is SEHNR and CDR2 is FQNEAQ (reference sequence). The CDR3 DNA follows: TGTGCCAGCAGCATAATTAGCGGGGGAAACACAGATACGCAGTATTTT. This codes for CASSIISGGNTDTQYF. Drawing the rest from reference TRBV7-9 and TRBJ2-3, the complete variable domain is DTGVSQNPRHKITKRGQNVTFRCDPISEHNRLYWYRQTLGQGPEFLTYFQNEAQLEKSRLLSDRFSAERPKGSFSTLEIQRTEQGDSAMYLCASSIISGGNTDTQYFGPGTRLTVL.

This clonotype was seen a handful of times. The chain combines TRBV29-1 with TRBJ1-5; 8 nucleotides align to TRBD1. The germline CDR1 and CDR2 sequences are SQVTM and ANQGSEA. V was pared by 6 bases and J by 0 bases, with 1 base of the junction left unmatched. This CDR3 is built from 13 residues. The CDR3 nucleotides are TGCAGCGTGGGACAGGCTAGCAATCAGCCCCAGCATTTT. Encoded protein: CSVGQASNQPQHF. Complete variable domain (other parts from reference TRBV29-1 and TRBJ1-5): SAVISQKPSRDICQRGTSLTIQCQVDSQVTMMFWYRQQPGQSLTLIATANQGSEATYESGFVIDKFPISRPNLTFSTLTVSNMSPEDSSIYLCSVGQASNQPQHFGDGTRLSIL.